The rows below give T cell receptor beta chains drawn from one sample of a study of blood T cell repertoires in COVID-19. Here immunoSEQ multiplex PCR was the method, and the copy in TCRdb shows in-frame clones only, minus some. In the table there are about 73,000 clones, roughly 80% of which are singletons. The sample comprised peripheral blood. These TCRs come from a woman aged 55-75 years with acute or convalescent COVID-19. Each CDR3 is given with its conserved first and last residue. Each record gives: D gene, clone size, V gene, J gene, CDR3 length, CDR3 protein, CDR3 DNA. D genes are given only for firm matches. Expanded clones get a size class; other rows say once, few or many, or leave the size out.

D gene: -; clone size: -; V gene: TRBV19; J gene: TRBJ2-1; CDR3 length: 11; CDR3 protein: CASTGLFEQFF; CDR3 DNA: TGTGCCAGTACAGGGCTGTTTGAGCAGTTCTTC
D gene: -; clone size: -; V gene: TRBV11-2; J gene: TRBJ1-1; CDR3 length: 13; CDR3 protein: CASSLDEGRRAFF; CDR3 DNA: TGTGCCAGCAGCTTAGATGAGGGAAGGAGAGCTTTCTTT
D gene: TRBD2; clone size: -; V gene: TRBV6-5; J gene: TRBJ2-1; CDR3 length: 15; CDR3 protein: CASSPIAGSYNEQFF; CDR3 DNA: TGTGCCAGCAGCCCAATAGCGGGATCCTACAATGAGCAGTTCTTC
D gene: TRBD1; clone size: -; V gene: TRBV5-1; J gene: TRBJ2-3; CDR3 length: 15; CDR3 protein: CASSLTDRVTDTQYF; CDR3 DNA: TGCGCCAGCAGCTTGACCGACAGGGTCACAGATACGCAGTATTTT
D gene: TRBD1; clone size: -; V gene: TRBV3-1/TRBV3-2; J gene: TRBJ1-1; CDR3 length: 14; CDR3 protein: CASSPTGAGTEAFF; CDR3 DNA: TGTGCCAGCAGCCCGACAGGGGCGGGAACTGAAGCTTTCTTT
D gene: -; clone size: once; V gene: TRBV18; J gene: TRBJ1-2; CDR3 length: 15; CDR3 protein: CASSGLRDGLYGYTF; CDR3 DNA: TGTGCCAGCTCAGGCCTGAGGGACGGACTATATGGCTACACCTTC
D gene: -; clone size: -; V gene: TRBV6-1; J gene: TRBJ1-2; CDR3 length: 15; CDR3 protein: CASSEAYDSNYGYTF; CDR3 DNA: TGTGCCAGCAGTGAAGCGTACGACAGTAACTATGGCTACACCTTC
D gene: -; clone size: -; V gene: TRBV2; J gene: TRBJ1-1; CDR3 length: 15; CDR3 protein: CASSKYRAVNTEAFF; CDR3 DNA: TGTGCCAGCAGTAAGTACAGGGCCGTGAACACTGAAGCTTTCTTT
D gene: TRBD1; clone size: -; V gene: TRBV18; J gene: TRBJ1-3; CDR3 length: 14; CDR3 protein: CASSPWDRGNTIYF; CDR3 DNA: TGTGCCAGCTCACCATGGGACAGAGGAAACACCATATATTTT
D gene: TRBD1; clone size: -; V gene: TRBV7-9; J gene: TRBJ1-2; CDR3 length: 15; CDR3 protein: CASSSFIGTDYGYTF; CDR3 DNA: TGTGCCAGCAGCTCGTTCATCGGGACAGACTATGGCTACACCTTC
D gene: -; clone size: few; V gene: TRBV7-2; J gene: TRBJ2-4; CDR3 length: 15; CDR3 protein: CASSLDGGGFNIQYF; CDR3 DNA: TGTGCCAGCAGCTTAGACGGTGGGGGCTTTAACATTCAGTACTTC
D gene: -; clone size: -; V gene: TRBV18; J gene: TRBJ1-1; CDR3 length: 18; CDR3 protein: CASSQHTRGEGENTEAFF; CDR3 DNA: TGTGCCAGCTCACAACACACAAGGGGAGAGGGGGAGAACACTGAAGCTTTCTTT
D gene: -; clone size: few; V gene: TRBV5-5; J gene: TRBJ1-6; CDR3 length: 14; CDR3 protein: CASSPTTGISPLHF; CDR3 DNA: TGTGCCAGCAGCCCAACAACAGGGATTTCACCCCTCCACTTT
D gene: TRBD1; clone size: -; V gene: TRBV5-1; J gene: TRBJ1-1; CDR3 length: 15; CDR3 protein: CASSLNAGGNTEAFF; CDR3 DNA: TGCGCCAGCAGCTTGAATGCAGGGGGCAACACTGAAGCTTTCTTT
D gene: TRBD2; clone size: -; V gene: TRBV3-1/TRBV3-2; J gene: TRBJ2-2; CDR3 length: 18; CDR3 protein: CASSLRLSGGPNTGELFF; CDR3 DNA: TGTGCCAGCAGCCTTCGATTGAGCGGGGGGCCTAACACCGGGGAGCTGTTTTTT
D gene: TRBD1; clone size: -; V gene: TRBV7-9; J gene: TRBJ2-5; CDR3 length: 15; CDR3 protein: CASSLDRIEGETQYF; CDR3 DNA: TGTGCCAGCAGCTTGGACAGGATCGAGGGGGAGACCCAGTACTTC
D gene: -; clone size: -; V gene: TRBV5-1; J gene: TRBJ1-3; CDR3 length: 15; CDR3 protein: CASSLSQAPGNTIYF; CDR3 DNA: TGCGCCAGCAGCTTGAGTCAGGCCCCTGGAAACACCATATATTTT
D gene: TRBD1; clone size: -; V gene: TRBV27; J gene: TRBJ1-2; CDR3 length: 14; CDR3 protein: CASSPTGTGNGYTF; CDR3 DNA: TGTGCCAGCAGTCCTACCGGGACAGGGAATGGCTACACCTTC
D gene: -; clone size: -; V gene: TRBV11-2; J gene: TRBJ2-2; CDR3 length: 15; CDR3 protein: CASSLDRGNTGELFF; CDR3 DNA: TGTGCCAGCAGCTTAGATCGGGGGAACACCGGGGAGCTGTTTTTT
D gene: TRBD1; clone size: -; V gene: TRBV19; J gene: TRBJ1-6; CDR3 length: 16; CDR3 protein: CASSSQGATGSSPLHF; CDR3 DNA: TGTGCCAGTAGTTCCCAGGGGGCGACGGGGAGTTCACCCCTCCACTTT
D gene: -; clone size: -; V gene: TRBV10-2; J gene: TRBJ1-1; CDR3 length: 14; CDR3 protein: CASWETGSWTEAFF; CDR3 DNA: TGCGCCAGCTGGGAGACGGGCAGTTGGACTGAAGCTTTCTTT
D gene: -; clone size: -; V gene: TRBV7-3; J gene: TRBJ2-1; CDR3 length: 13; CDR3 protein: CASSLGPLDEQFF; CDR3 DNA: TGTGCCAGCAGCTTAGGGCCTTTGGATGAGCAGTTCTTC
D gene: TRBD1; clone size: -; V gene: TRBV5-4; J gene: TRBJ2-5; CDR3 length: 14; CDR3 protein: CASSSQGVQETQYF; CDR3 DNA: TGTGCCAGCAGCTCGCAGGGGGTCCAAGAGACCCAGTACTTC
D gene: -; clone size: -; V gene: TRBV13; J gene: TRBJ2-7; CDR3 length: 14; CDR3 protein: CASSSRDSTNEQYF; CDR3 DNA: TGTGCCAGCAGCTCCAGGGATAGTACGAACGAGCAGTACTTC
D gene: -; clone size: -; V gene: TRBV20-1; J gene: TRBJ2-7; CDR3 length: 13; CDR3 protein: CSASPPGTYEQYF; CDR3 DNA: TGCAGTGCTAGTCCCCCAGGGACCTACGAGCAGTACTTC
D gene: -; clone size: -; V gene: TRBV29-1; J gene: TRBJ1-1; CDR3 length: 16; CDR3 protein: CSVDPKKQGWNTEAFF; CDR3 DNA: TGCAGCGTTGACCCAAAAAAACAGGGTTGGAACACTGAAGCTTTCTTT
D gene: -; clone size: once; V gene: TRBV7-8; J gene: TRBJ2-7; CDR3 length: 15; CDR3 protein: CASSASYRSSYEQYF; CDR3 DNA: TGTGCCAGCAGCGCAAGTTACAGGAGCTCCTACGAGCAGTACTTC
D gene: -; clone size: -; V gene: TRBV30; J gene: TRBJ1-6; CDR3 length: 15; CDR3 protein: CAWSVVRGNNSPLHF; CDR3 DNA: TGTGCCTGGAGTGTAGTCAGGGGAAATAATTCACCCCTCCACTTT
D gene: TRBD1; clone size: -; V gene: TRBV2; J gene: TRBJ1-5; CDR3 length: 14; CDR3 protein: CASSRQGGNQPQHF; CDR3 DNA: TGTGCCAGCAGTCGTCAGGGGGGCAATCAGCCCCAGCATTTT
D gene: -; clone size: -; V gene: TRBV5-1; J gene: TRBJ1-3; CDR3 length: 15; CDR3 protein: CASSSTGTTGNTIYF; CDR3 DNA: TGCGCCAGCAGCTCCACCGGGACAACCGGAAACACCATATATTTT
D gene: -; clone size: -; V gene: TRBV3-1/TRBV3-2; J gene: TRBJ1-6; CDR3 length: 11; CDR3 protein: CASSHDSPLHF; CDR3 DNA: TGTGCCAGCAGCCACGATTCACCCCTCCACTTT
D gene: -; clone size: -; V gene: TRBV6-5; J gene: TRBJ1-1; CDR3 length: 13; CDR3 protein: CASRPSGNTEAFF; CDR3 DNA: TGTGCCAGCAGGCCCTCAGGGAACACTGAAGCTTTCTTT
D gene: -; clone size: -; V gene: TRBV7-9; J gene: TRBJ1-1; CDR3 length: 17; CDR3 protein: CASSLETRGFLRTEAFF; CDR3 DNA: TGTGCCAGCAGCTTAGAAACTCGAGGGTTCTTGAGGACTGAAGCTTTCTTT
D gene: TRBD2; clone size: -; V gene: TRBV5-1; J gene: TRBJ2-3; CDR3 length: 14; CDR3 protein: CASSFGGVADTQYF; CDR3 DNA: TGCGCCAGCAGCTTCGGGGGGGTAGCAGATACGCAGTATTTT
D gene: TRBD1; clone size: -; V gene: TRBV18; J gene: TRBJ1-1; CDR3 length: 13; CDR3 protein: CASSHGQGNEAFF; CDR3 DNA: TGTGCCAGCTCGCATGGACAGGGAAATGAAGCTTTCTTT
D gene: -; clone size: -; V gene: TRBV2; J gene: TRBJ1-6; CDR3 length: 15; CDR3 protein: CASILGSSYNSPLHF; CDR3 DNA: TGTGCCAGCATACTCGGGAGCTCCTATAATTCACCCCTCCACTTT
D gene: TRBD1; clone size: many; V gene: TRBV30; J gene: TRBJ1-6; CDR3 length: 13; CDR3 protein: CAWRSGGNSPLHF; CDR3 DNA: TGTGCCTGGAGGTCAGGGGGGAATTCACCCCTCCACTTT
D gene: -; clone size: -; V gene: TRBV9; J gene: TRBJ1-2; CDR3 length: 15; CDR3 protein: CASSVATFAGYGYTF; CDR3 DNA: TGTGCCAGCAGCGTAGCGACTTTTGCGGGCTATGGCTACACCTTC
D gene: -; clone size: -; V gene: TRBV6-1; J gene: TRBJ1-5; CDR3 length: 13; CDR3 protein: CASSDREAQPQHF; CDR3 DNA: TGTGCCAGCAGTGACAGGGAAGCTCAGCCCCAGCATTTT
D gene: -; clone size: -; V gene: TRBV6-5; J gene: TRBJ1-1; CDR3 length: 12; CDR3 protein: CASSLSGREAFF; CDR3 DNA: TGTGCCAGCAGTTTGTCGGGAAGGGAAGCTTTCTTT
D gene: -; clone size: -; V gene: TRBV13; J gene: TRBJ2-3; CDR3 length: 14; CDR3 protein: CASSSRGSTDTQYF; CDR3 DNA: TGTGCCAGCAGCTCCAGGGGAAGTACAGATACGCAGTATTTT
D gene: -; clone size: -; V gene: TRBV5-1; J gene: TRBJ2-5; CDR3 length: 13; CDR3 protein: CASSLDSQETQYF; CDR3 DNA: TGCGCCAGCAGCTTGGACAGCCAAGAGACCCAGTACTTC
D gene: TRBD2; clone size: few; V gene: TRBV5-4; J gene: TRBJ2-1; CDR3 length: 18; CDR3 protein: CASSARGGRLFSYNEQFF; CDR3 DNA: TGTGCCAGCAGCGCACGGGGGGGGAGACTGTTCTCCTACAATGAGCAGTTCTTC
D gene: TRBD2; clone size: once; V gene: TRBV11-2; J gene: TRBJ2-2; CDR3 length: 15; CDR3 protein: CASSLALADTGELFF; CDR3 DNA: TGTGCCAGCAGCTTAGCACTAGCGGACACCGGGGAGCTGTTTTTT
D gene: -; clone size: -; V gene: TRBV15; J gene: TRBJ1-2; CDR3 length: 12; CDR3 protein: CATSRGGEGYTF; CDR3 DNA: TGTGCCACCAGCAGAGGCGGGGAAGGCTACACCTTC
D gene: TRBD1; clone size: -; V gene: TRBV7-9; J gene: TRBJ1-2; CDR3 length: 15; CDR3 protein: CASSPRTGNIRGYTF; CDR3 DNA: TGTGCCAGCAGCCCTCGGACAGGGAATATTCGTGGCTACACCTTC
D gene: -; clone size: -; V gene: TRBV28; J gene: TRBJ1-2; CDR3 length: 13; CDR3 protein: CASETGVNYGYTF; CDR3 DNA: TGTGCCAGCGAGACAGGCGTTAACTATGGCTACACCTTC
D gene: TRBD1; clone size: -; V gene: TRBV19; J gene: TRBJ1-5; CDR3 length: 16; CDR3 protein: CASSISQGAPGQPQHF; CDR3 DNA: TGTGCCAGTAGTATCAGCCAGGGGGCGCCGGGGCAGCCCCAGCATTTT
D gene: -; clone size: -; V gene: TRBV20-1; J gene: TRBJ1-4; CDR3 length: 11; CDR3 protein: CSVATNEKLFF; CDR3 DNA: TGCAGTGTAGCAACTAATGAAAAACTGTTTTTT
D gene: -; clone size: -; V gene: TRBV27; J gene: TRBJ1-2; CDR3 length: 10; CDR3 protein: CVHRSNGYTF; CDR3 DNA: TGTGTCCACCGGAGTAATGGCTACACCTTC
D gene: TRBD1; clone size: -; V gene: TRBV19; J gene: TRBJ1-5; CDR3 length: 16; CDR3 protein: CASSIEGQGSNQPQHF; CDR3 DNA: TGTGCCAGTAGTATAGAGGGACAGGGCAGCAATCAGCCCCAGCATTTT